This T cell receptor (beta chain) was recorded in a study of T cell responses to AZD1222 COVID-19 vaccine. Findings of the study overall: The peak T cell response came first, and repertoires were sampled only after it. Spike-wide coverage was observed for vaccine-associated CD4 TCRs, with dominant responses at 160-218 and 743-854. Clonal diversity was possibly underestimated, and the donors were mostly white British, with more females.

In germline, CDR1 is MDHEN, CDR2 SYDVKM. The CDR3 has 13 residues. The J segment lost 4 bases and the V segment lost 5 bases, leaving 2 bases of the junction unmatched. Profiled with immunoSEQ multiplex PCR; TCRdb holds only in-frame clones, not every one. The sample yields more than 150,000 clones, about nine tenths seen once. For this clone: Its antigen is as yet unknown.

V gene TRBV28 combines with J gene TRBJ1-5; TRBD1 aligns across 7 bases. This TCR came from an adult in good health. The specimen was peripheral blood, collected on day 0 of AZD1222 vaccination. DNA for the CDR3: TGTGCCAGCAGTCAACAGGGGAATCAGCCCCAGCATTTT. Translated: CASSQQGNQPQHF.